The 22 T cell receptor beta chains listed next were all sequenced from one sample in a study of graft-versus-host responses after intestinal transplantation. The assay was immunoSEQ multiplex PCR, and TCRdb's table has in-frame clones only and misses some. This table holds 70,000 or so clones, about 87% found once. The antigens for these receptors are not known. The sample here was unstimulated CD4+ T cells sorted from spleen or lymph node cells, taken before transplant. Every receptor here comes from a human donor who was the organ donor for an intestinal transplant.

The genes are TRBV6-6 and TRBJ1-5; D is perhaps TRBD1 (5 bases). The V end was cut by 2 bases, the J end by 4 bases, with 12 bases between. There are 15 residues in the CDR3. Germline V gene data show CDR1 as MNHNY and CDR2 as SVGAGI (reference sequence). The DNA for the CDR3 is TGTGCCAGCAGTTACCCTGGGGGGGGTAATCAGCCCCAGCATTTT. Amino acid sequence: CASSYPGGGNQPQHF.

As for this clone: Other DNA sequences from this sample encode an identical CDR3 as well. This sequence joins TRBV29-1 and TRBJ1-4; 10 bases map to TRBD1. CDR1 is SQVTM and CDR2 is ANQGSEA in the germline V gene. V was pared by 6 bases and J by 8 bases, with 6 bases of the junction left unmatched. The length of the CDR3 is 13 residues. The DNA for the CDR3 is TGCAGCGTGGGGACAGGGGCAGGGGAAAAACTGTTTTTT. Amino acids: CSVGTGAGEKLFF.

The CDR3 sequence: CASSLRAAFGGLQGYTF. The CDR3 bases are TGTGCCAGCAGCTTACGCGCGGCTTTTGGGGGGTTACAAGGCTACACCTTC. V is TRBV7-9 and J is TRBJ1-2; a possible D gene is TRBD1 (5 bases). The length of the CDR3 is 17 residues. Deletions cut 2 bases from V and 8 bases from J, with 24 bases between. The germline CDR1 and CDR2 sequences are SEHNR and FQNEAQ (reference sequence). The variable domain in full, with the rest retrieved from reference TRBV7-9 and TRBJ1-2, is DTGVSQNPRHKITKRGQNVTFRCDPISEHNRLYWYRQTLGQGPEFLTYFQNEAQLEKSRLLSDRFSAERPKGSFSTLEIQRTEQGDSAMYLCASSLRAAFGGLQGYTFGSGTRLTVV.

The chain employs TRBV19 and TRBJ2-5; the match to TRBD2 covers 9 bases. This CDR3 is 12 amino acids long. The ends lost 10 bases at V and 2 bases at J; junction bases unmatched: 2. Germline CDR1 is LNHDA and CDR2 is SQIVND (reference sequence). The CDR3 DNA sequence: TGTGCCACCGCGGGGGGGCAAGAGACCCAGTACTTC. Translating it yields CATAGGQETQYF.

This sequence joins TRBV5-1 and TRBJ1-2, with 8 bases matching TRBD1. V lost 3 bases and J lost 6; bases outside the gene matches: 4. CDR1 and CDR2 from the germline V gene are SGHRS and YFSETQ. CDR3 length equals 13 residues. This CDR3 reads CASSWTGNDGYTF. The CDR3 nucleotides are TGCGCCAGCAGCTGGACAGGGAATGATGGCTACACCTTC.

V gene TRBV19 combines with J gene TRBJ1-5; D gene uncertain. Germline CDR1 and CDR2: LNHDA and SQIVND (reference sequence). This CDR3 spans 16 amino acids. With 9 bases removed from V and 0 bases from J, the gap between germline ends came to 18 bases. Written as DNA, the CDR3 is TGTGCCAGCTTTCTCCGGACTCATTATAGCAATCAGCCCCAGCATTTT. Amino acids: CASFLRTHYSNQPQHF.

This clone was found a few times. The chain uses TRBV10-3 and TRBJ1-2, with D tentatively TRBD1 (5 bases). In germline, CDR1 is ENHRY, CDR2 SYGVKD. The CDR3 loop spans 17 amino acids. V lost 0 bases and J lost 13, with 27 bases in between. The CDR3 sequence: CAISESGQGKGGGGCTF. CDR3 in DNA: TGTGCCATCAGTGAGTCGGGGCAGGGAAAGGGAGGTGGGGGTTGCACCTTC.

This chain connects TRBV5-1 to TRBJ1-1; D is unclear. Germline assignment: CDR1 SGHRS and CDR2 YFSETQ. CDR3 length: 12 residues. The V and J ends lost 3 bases and 0 bases respectively, with 3 bases between them. The chain's CDR3 is CASSYMNTEAFF. The CDR3 DNA reads as TGCGCCAGCAGCTATATGAACACTGAAGCTTTCTTT.

A few counts support this clone. The chain carries TRBV10-3 and TRBJ2-2, with D possibly matching TRBD1 (5 bases). Germline CDR1 is ENHRY and CDR2 is SYGVKD. The CDR3 runs 14 residues. V dropped 9 bases and J dropped 0 bases, with 11 bases sitting between them. CDR3 residues: CAIKGLTNTGELFF. The DNA of the CDR3 is TGTGCCATTAAGGGGTTAACGAACACCGGGGAGCTGTTTTTT.

This sequence joins TRBV30 and TRBJ1-2, with 8 bases lining up with TRBD1. After removal of 0 bases from V and 6 bases from J, the junction contained 9 bases not matched to a gene. Per the germline V gene, CDR1 is GTSNPN and CDR2 is SVGIG (reference sequence). The CDR3 extends over 15 amino acids. The CDR3 loop reads CAWSVRDRTGNGYTF. The CDR3 coding sequence is TGTGCCTGGAGTGTCCGGGACAGGACCGGGAATGGCTACACCTTC.

This CDR3 reads CASSDPRTGRNTEAFF. The CDR3 nucleotides are TGTGCCAGCAGCGATCCCCGGACAGGGAGAAACACTGAAGCTTTCTTT. J is TRBJ1-1 and V is TRBV25-1; 8 nucleotides align to TRBD1. Trimming at V came to 6 bases and at J to 2 bases, leaving 11 bases not matched to a gene. Germline V gene lookup returns CDR1 MGHDK and CDR2 SYGVNS. The CDR3 has 16 amino acids.

The V call is TRBV5-1, the J call TRBJ2-5, with D hard to call. There are 15 residues in the CDR3. CDR1 and CDR2 (germline): SGHRS, YFSETQ. Deletions cut 5 bases from V and 2 bases from J, with 16 bases between. The CDR3 nucleotides read TGCGCCAGCAGTCAGTTGTCGCACAGACAAGAGACCCAGTACTTC. Amino acids: CASSQLSHRQETQYF.

This chain connects TRBV5-1 to TRBJ2-2; a weak D match, TRBD1 (6 bases). V was trimmed by 4 bases and J by 5 bases, leaving 9 bases between them. Germline V gives CDR1 SGHRS, CDR2 YFSETQ. The CDR3 covers 13 residues. CDR3 nucleotides: TGCGCCAGCAGCGTGAGGGGGACCGGGGAGCTGTTTTTT. This codes for CASSVRGTGELFF.

The chain joins TRBV25-1 to TRBJ1-6; 7 bases map to TRBD1. The germline gives CDR1 MGHDK, CDR2 SYGVNS. The V and J ends lost 2 bases and 8 bases, in that order; junction bases with no gene match: 6. The CDR3 has 15 residues. The CDR3 spells CASSEHRGQHSPLHF. In nucleotides, the CDR3 is TGTGCCAGCAGTGAACACAGGGGTCAACATTCACCCCTCCACTTT.

The rearrangement uses TRBV6-1 and TRBJ1-6, with D possibly being TRBD1 (5 bases). Trimming took off 3 bases at V and 0 bases at J, with 9 bases between the two ends. This CDR3 contains 16 residues. Looked up from germline, CDR1 is MNHNS and CDR2 is SASEGT. The CDR3 DNA follows: TGTGCCAGCAGTGACAGGGTCAGCTCCTATAATTCACCCCTCCACTTT. Translated: CASSDRVSSYNSPLHF.

The chain uses TRBV29-1 and TRBJ1-1; 8 bases align to TRBD1. This CDR3 spans 12 amino acids. Germline V CDR1 and CDR2: SQVTM, ANQGSEA. After removal of 5 bases from V and 4 bases from J, the junction contained 3 bases not matched to a gene. CDR3 region: CSVRQGSTEAFF. CDR3 nucleotide sequence: TGCAGCGTTCGACAGGGGTCCACTGAAGCTTTCTTT.

The chain is built from TRBV19 and TRBJ2-5, with 7 bases lining up with TRBD2. Germline CDR1 reads LNHDA; CDR2 reads SQIVND (reference sequence). The CDR3 has 16 amino acids. With 0 bases clipped from V and 1 base from J, the junction kept 5 bases outside the gene matches. The CDR3 region is CASSIERQRGQETQYF. CDR3 bases: TGTGCCAGTAGTATAGAGAGACAGCGGGGCCAAGAGACCCAGTACTTC.

J is TRBJ2-7 and V is TRBV28, with 9 nucleotides matching TRBD1. This CDR3 has 14 residues. CDR1 MDHEN and CDR2 SYDVKM come from the germline V gene. V shed 4 bases and J 5 bases; nucleotides not matched to a gene: 6. Written as DNA, the CDR3 is TGTGCCAGCAGTTCCCACGGACAGGGGCACGAGCAGTACGTC. Encoded protein: CASSSHGQGHEQYV.

J is TRBJ1-2 and V is TRBV10-1; D gene unclear. The V end was cut by 0 bases, the J end by 7 bases, with 12 bases between. The germline V gene encodes CDR1 WNHNN and CDR2 SYGVQD (reference sequence). The CDR3 covers 14 residues. The CDR3 sequence: CASSESRARGGYTF. The DNA for the CDR3 is TGCGCCAGCAGTGAGTCGAGGGCCCGGGGTGGCTACACCTTC.

The genes are TRBV9 and TRBJ1-1; perhaps TRBD1 as D (5 bases). CDR1 and CDR2 from the germline V gene are SGDLS and YYNGEE. CDR3 length equals 15 residues. The germline V and J ends were trimmed by 1 base and 0 bases, with 10 bases remaining between them. CDR3 coding DNA: TGTGCCAGCAGCGTAACCGGGGGGATGAACACTGAAGCTTTCTTT. It yields the protein CASSVTGGMNTEAFF.

This chain joins TRBV5-1 and TRBJ1-3; D might be TRBD1 (5 bases). Trimming took off 3 bases at V and 0 bases at J, with 10 bases between the two ends. The germline CDR1 and CDR2 sequences are SGHRS and YFSETQ. The CDR3 sequence is 15 residues long. The CDR3 sequence is CASSYGGNSGNTIYF. CDR3 DNA: TGCGCCAGCAGCTACGGGGGTAACTCTGGAAACACCATATATTTT.

This clone came up once. The chain combines TRBV9 with TRBJ2-2; 11 bases line up with TRBD2. The germline V gene encodes CDR1 SGDLS and CDR2 YYNGEE. The J segment lost 8 bases and the V segment lost 0 bases, leaving 12 bases of the junction unmatched. The CDR3 totals 18 residues. The CDR3 sequence is CASSVVPVPSGGKGELFF. In DNA, the CDR3 is TGTGCCAGCAGCGTAGTGCCCGTGCCTAGCGGGGGGAAAGGGGAGCTGTTTTTT. Supplemented by reference TRBV9 and TRBJ2-2, the full variable domain reads DSGVTQTPKHLITATGQRVTLRCSPRSGDLSVYWYQQSLDQGLQFLIQYYNGEERAKGNILERFSAQQFPDLHSELNLSSLELGDSALYFCASSVVPVPSGGKGELFFGEGSRLTVL.